The 5 T cell receptor beta chains below come from one sample, sequenced in a study of blood T cells in healthy people across ages. The authors ran a second PCR of roughly 6 to 11 cycles using a sample-barcoded 5' primer and a J-beta primer mix. TCRdb ran MiXCR on the 5' RACE reads and lists one entry per CDR3 protein. This sample has around 800,000 distinct CDR3 sequences, with around half found just once. Sequenced material: blood. These receptors were taken from an older man in good health.

This clonotype was found once. The chain uses TRBV6-5 and TRBJ1-2; no firm D call. CDR1 and CDR2 from the germline V gene are MNHEY and SVGAGI. Trimming shortened V by 5 bases and J by 5 bases, and 12 bases separated the two germline ends. The CDR3 has 13 residues. The CDR3 nucleotides read TGTGCCAGCAGTGATCGGCAGAGTTATGGCTACACCTTC. Translating it yields CASSDRQSYGYTF.

The genes are TRBV7-9 and TRBJ2-4; 9 bases are a match to TRBD1. Matching the DNA end better, TRBJ2-7 makes the J call doubtful. Germline CDR1 reads SEHNR; CDR2 reads FQNEAQ (reference sequence). This CDR3 has 16 amino acids. CDR3 nucleotide sequence: TGTGCCAGCAGTCCACCCTTTAGGACAGGGGTCTACGAGCAGTACTTC. Translating gives CASSPPFRTGVYEQYF.

CDR3: CASSTPREGLYEQYF. As DNA, the CDR3 is TGTGCCAGCAGCACCCCCCGGGAGGGCCTCTACGAGCAGTACTTC. The chain employs TRBV7-9 and TRBJ2-7; 8 bases are a match to TRBD2. Germline CDR1 is SEHNR and CDR2 is FQNEAQ (reference sequence). Trimming removed 5 bases from V and 3 bases from J; junction bases left unmatched: 9. The CDR3 sequence is 15 residues long.

The J gene is TRBJ2-7, the V gene TRBV4-1, with a tentative D call TRBD1 (6 bases). Trimming cost V 1 base and J 0 bases, with 13 bases left between them. CDR3 length: 16 amino acids. The germline CDR1 and CDR2 sequences are MGHRA and YSYEKL. DNA for the CDR3: TGCGCCAGCAGCCAAGGGCCAAACAGGGTCTCCTACGAGCAGTACTTC. Translation: CASSQGPNRVSYEQYF.

This clonotype was counted only a few times. The V call is TRBV10-3, the J call TRBJ1-2; a weak D match, TRBD1 (6 bases). The CDR3 covers 12 residues. V was clipped by 2 bases and J by 6 bases, with 7 bases between them. Germline V gene lookup returns CDR1 ENHRY and CDR2 SYGVKD. CDR3 DNA sequence: TGTGCCATCAGTGAGGAGGGGGATGGCTACACCTTC. Protein product: CAISEEGDGYTF.